This is a list of T cell receptor beta chains from one sample in a study of molecular identifiers for immune sequencing clone quantification. TCRdb re-analysed the PCR reads in MiXCR, keeping a single row per CDR3 protein. Found here are 250,000 to 400,000 distinct CDR3 sequences, roughly 23% of them singletons; the top ten hold under 0.95%. The sample comprised naive CD8+ T cells from blood, with Jurkat cell RNA spiked in. The receptors here all came from a human donor in good health. Some libraries in this study had Jurkat cell RNA spiked in. The CDR3 runs from the conserved cysteine through the conserved F or W. A D gene is named only where the DNA matches it firmly. Some rows have no size entry. The others give once, few or many, or a class for an expanded clone.

V gene,D gene,clone size,J gene,CDR3 protein,CDR3 DNA
TRBV5-4,-,many,TRBJ1-1,CASSSRGYLNTEAFF,TGTGCCAGCAGCTCCAGGGGCTACCTAAACACTGAAGCTTTCTTT
TRBV12-3/TRBV12-4,-,many,TRBJ1-1,CASSPEGAASEAFF,TGTGCCAGCAGTCCCGAAGGGGCCGCATCTGAAGCTTTCTTT
TRBV10-2,TRBD2,-,TRBJ2-3,CASKQRRLAGESTDTQYF,TGCGCCAGCAAACAGAGACGACTAGCGGGGGAAAGCACAGATACGCAGTATTTT
TRBV7-9,TRBD2,-,TRBJ2-3,CASSSERGVTDTQYF,TGTGCCAGCAGCTCCGAGCGGGGGGTCACAGATACGCAGTATTTT
TRBV19,TRBD2,-,TRBJ2-1,CASSPGTSGRATYNEQFF,TGTGCCAGTAGTCCCGGGACTAGCGGGAGGGCCACCTACAATGAGCAGTTCTTC
TRBV13,-,-,TRBJ1-4,CASSLRPVEKLFF,TGTGCCAGCAGCCTCCGACCGGTAGAAAAACTGTTTTTT
TRBV3-1,-,few,TRBJ2-5,CASSVQENQETQYF,TGTGCCAGCAGCGTACAGGAGAATCAAGAGACCCAGTACTTC
TRBV2,-,-,TRBJ2-7,CASCPGALSYEQYF,TGTGCCAGTTGTCCTGGGGCATTATCCTACGAGCAGTACTTC
TRBV7-9,-,-,TRBJ1-1,CASSLGGDRAEAFF,TGTGCCAGCAGCTTAGGGGGGGATAGGGCTGAAGCTTTCTTT
TRBV19,-,many,TRBJ1-2,CASSPWTVDNYGYTF,TGTGCCAGTAGTCCGTGGACAGTCGATAACTATGGCTACACCTTC
TRBV11-2,-,few,TRBJ2-1,CASSLGPAWTRIF,TGTGCCAGCAGCTTAGGTCCGGCCTGGACGAGGATCTTC
TRBV7-9,-,many,TRBJ2-7,CASSLSGGRFSYEQYF,TGTGCCAGCAGCTTATCGGGCGGCCGCTTCTCCTACGAGCAGTACTTC
TRBV28,-,-,TRBJ2-1,CASSLLARSYNEQFF,TGTGCCAGCAGTTTACTAGCGCGCTCCTACAATGAGCAGTTCTTC
TRBV2,-,many,TRBJ2-7,CASSGGRAYEQYF,TGTGCCAGCAGTGGAGGAAGGGCCTACGAGCAGTACTTC
TRBV27,TRBD2,few,TRBJ2-7,CASSLAGGYSYEQYF,TGTGCCAGCAGTCTAGCGGGGGGCTATTCCTACGAGCAGTACTTC
TRBV29-1,TRBD2,many,TRBJ2-7,CSVDPGGPFGEQYF,TGCAGCGTTGATCCGGGAGGGCCGTTTGGTGAGCAGTACTTC
TRBV6-5,-,many,TRBJ2-7,CASSYFTGYEQYF,TGTGCCAGCAGTTACTTTACAGGGTACGAGCAGTACTTC
TRBV6-5,-,many,TRBJ2-1,CASSYSVLYNEQFF,TGTGCCAGCAGTTACTCGGTTCTATACAATGAGCAGTTCTTC
TRBV7-9,TRBD1,-,TRBJ2-5,CASSSPGQIETQYF,TGTGCCAGCAGCTCCCCGGGACAGATAGAGACCCAGTACTTC
TRBV4-3,-,-,TRBJ2-6,CASSQDRDSGGANVLTF,TGCGCCAGCAGCCAAGATCGAGACTCTGGTGGGGCCAACGTCCTGACTTTC
TRBV4-3,-,-,TRBJ2-7,CASSQDTGVNRYEQYF,TGCGCCAGCAGCCAAGATACAGGAGTTAATCGCTACGAGCAGTACTTC
TRBV5-6,TRBD1,many,TRBJ1-5,CASSLRTGTDNQPQHF,TGTGCCAGCAGCCTACGCACCGGGACAGACAATCAGCCCCAGCATTTT
TRBV5-1,-,many,TRBJ1-1,CASSLSAGTLGAFF,TGCGCCAGCAGCTTGTCGGCCGGGACGTTAGGAGCTTTCTTT
TRBV28,-,few,TRBJ2-3,CASSHRELFTDAQYF,TGTGCCAGCAGCCACAGAGAGCTGTTCACAGATGCGCAGTATTTT
TRBV6-2/TRBV6-3,-,many,TRBJ1-1,CASSYVGGTEAFF,TGTGCCAGCAGTTACGTGGGTGGCACTGAAGCTTTCTTT
TRBV19,-,many,TRBJ1-4,CASSIGWVSEKLFF,TGTGCCAGTAGTATCGGATGGGTGAGCGAAAAACTGTTTTTT
TRBV7-9,-,many,TRBJ2-7,CASSPPGSGGDEQYF,TGTGCCAGCAGCCCCCCCGGTTCCGGAGGGGACGAGCAGTACTTC
TRBV7-6,TRBD1,-,TRBJ2-7,CASSPGTVYEQHF,TGTGCCAGCAGCCCCGGGACAGTCTACGAGCAGCACTTC
TRBV15,TRBD1,many,TRBJ1-1,CATSRAGQEAFF,TGTGCCACCAGCAGAGCGGGACAGGAAGCTTTCTTT
TRBV27,-,few,TRBJ2-7,CASSRAAANEQYF,TGTGCCAGCAGTAGGGCAGCTGCCAACGAGCAGTACTTC
TRBV5-1,-,many,TRBJ2-4,CASSLERENIQYF,TGCGCCAGCAGCTTGGAGCGCGAGAACATTCAGTACTTC
TRBV6-2/TRBV6-3,-,many,TRBJ1-1,CASSSTPSWDTEAFF,TGTGCCAGCAGTTCAACCCCCAGCTGGGACACTGAAGCTTTCTTT
TRBV30,-,many,TRBJ2-3,CAWSVRDAQYF,TGTGCCTGGAGTGTAAGGGATGCGCAGTATTTT